Listed below are T cell receptor beta chains from one sample, sequenced in a study of T-cell memory formation after mild COVID-19. Via MiXCR, TCRdb re-called the 5' RACE reads, giving one row per CDR3 protein. This table has 550,000 to 600,000 distinct CDR3 sequences, 20% to 25% appearing once. Material: PBMCs or a T cell subset sorted from them (not recorded which). All receptors come from an adult woman who had mild COVID-19 (a few samples of this study predate the infection). Cell type and time point are not known. CDR3s include the opening cysteine and the closing phenylalanine or tryptophan. The D gene is left open where the match is weak. A clone size is listed for some rows: how often the clone was seen (once, few, many), or a class if it is expanded.

j_gene: TRBJ2-2; abundance: few; v_gene: TRBV27; d_gene: -; CDR3aa: CARGTGELFF; CDR3nt: TGTGCCAGGGGTACCGGGGAGCTGTTTTTT
j_gene: TRBJ2-6; abundance: few; v_gene: TRBV30; d_gene: -; CDR3aa: CAWSLPRGGANVLTF; CDR3nt: TGTGCCTGGAGTCTACCCAGAGGAGGGGCCAACGTCCTGACTTTC
j_gene: TRBJ1-2; abundance: -; v_gene: TRBV14; d_gene: -; CDR3aa: CASSQVGGDYGYTF; CDR3nt: TGTGCCAGCAGCCAAGTTGGGGGAGACTATGGCTACACCTTC
j_gene: TRBJ2-1; abundance: few; v_gene: TRBV30; d_gene: -; CDR3aa: CAWSWPGVPGQFF; CDR3nt: TGTGCCTGGAGCTGGCCTGGGGTCCCTGGGCAGTTCTTC
j_gene: TRBJ2-1; abundance: -; v_gene: TRBV5-1; d_gene: -; CDR3aa: CASNAAGNEQFF; CDR3nt: TGCGCCAGCAACGCCGCCGGTAATGAGCAGTTCTTC
j_gene: TRBJ2-1; abundance: few; v_gene: TRBV7-8; d_gene: TRBD2; CDR3aa: CASSLVMLAARSSYNEQFF; CDR3nt: TGTGCCAGCAGCTTAGTTATGCTAGCGGCGAGGAGCTCCTACAATGAGCAGTTCTTC
j_gene: TRBJ2-7; abundance: -; v_gene: TRBV10-3; d_gene: TRBD1; CDR3aa: CAISDSDRRPYEQYF; CDR3nt: TGTGCCATCAGTGATTCGGACAGGCGGCCCTACGAGCAGTACTTC
j_gene: TRBJ2-1; abundance: -; v_gene: TRBV19; d_gene: -; CDR3aa: CASTYSGSTGNEQFF; CDR3nt: TGTGCCAGTACCTACTCAGGTAGTACCGGAAATGAGCAGTTCTTC
j_gene: TRBJ1-2; abundance: -; v_gene: TRBV27; d_gene: TRBD1; CDR3aa: CASRTGVVGYTF; CDR3nt: TGTGCCAGCAGGACAGGGGTAGTTGGCTACACCTTC
j_gene: TRBJ2-1; abundance: -; v_gene: TRBV7-9; d_gene: -; CDR3aa: CASSLAPRVMNEQFF; CDR3nt: TGTGCCAGCAGCTTAGCCCCCAGGGTGATGAATGAGCAGTTCTTC
j_gene: TRBJ2-7; abundance: few; v_gene: TRBV6-5; d_gene: -; CDR3aa: CASGGPGYEQYF; CDR3nt: TGTGCCAGCGGGGGGCCAGGCTACGAGCAGTACTTC
j_gene: TRBJ1-4; abundance: few; v_gene: TRBV29-1; d_gene: -; CDR3aa: CSGSREGKLFF; CDR3nt: TGCAGCGGATCCAGGGAGGGAAAACTGTTTTTT
j_gene: TRBJ2-7; abundance: few; v_gene: TRBV23-1; d_gene: -; CDR3aa: CARQGSYEQYF; CDR3nt: TGCGCCAGACAGGGATCCTACGAGCAGTACTTC
j_gene: TRBJ1-4; abundance: few; v_gene: TRBV9; d_gene: -; CDR3aa: CASSVTGTAYEKLFF; CDR3nt: TGTGCCAGCAGCGTTACCGGGACTGCATATGAAAAACTGTTTTTT
j_gene: TRBJ2-3; abundance: -; v_gene: TRBV25-1; d_gene: TRBD2; CDR3aa: CASKQGVLADITDTQYF; CDR3nt: TGTGCCAGTAAGCAAGGAGTACTAGCGGACATAACAGATACGCAGTATTTT
j_gene: TRBJ2-5; abundance: -; v_gene: TRBV5-6; d_gene: -; CDR3aa: CASSFSGNQETQYF; CDR3nt: TGTGCCAGCAGCTTCTCTGGGAACCAAGAGACCCAGTACTTC
j_gene: TRBJ2-7; abundance: -; v_gene: TRBV6-2/TRBV6-3; d_gene: TRBD2; CDR3aa: CASRTTSGSYEQYF; CDR3nt: TGTGCCAGCAGGACTACTAGCGGGAGCTACGAGCAGTACTTC
j_gene: TRBJ2-2; abundance: many; v_gene: TRBV12-3/TRBV12-4; d_gene: -; CDR3aa: CASSFGAGELFF; CDR3nt: -
j_gene: TRBJ1-1; abundance: few; v_gene: TRBV29-1; d_gene: TRBD1; CDR3aa: CSVRRQGGTEAFF; CDR3nt: TGCAGCGTTAGAAGACAGGGAGGAACTGAAGCTTTCTTT
j_gene: TRBJ2-3; abundance: -; v_gene: TRBV7-9; d_gene: -; CDR3aa: CASSSWFGSDEDTQYF; CDR3nt: TGTGCCAGCAGCTCATGGTTCGGGAGCGACGAGGATACGCAGTATTTT
j_gene: TRBJ2-2; abundance: many; v_gene: TRBV21-1; d_gene: -; CDR3aa: CASSGRIRNTGELFF; CDR3nt: TGTGCCAGCAGCGGGAGGATCCGGAACACCGGGGAGCTGTTTTTT
j_gene: TRBJ1-1; abundance: many; v_gene: TRBV29-1; d_gene: -; CDR3aa: CSVEDQASNTEAFF; CDR3nt: TGCAGCGTTGAAGATCAGGCGTCGAACACTGAAGCTTTCTTT
j_gene: TRBJ2-3; abundance: few; v_gene: TRBV7-9; d_gene: TRBD1; CDR3aa: CASSFSGQGGDTQYF; CDR3nt: TGTGCCAGCAGCTTTTCCGGACAGGGCGGGGATACGCAGTATTTT
j_gene: TRBJ2-1; abundance: few; v_gene: TRBV7-8; d_gene: TRBD2; CDR3aa: CASSPRDERGRQNEQFF; CDR3nt: TGTGCCAGCAGCCCCCGTGATGAGCGGGGGCGCCAGAATGAGCAGTTCTTC
j_gene: TRBJ2-1; abundance: -; v_gene: TRBV5-1; d_gene: -; CDR3aa: CASSPGVGNEQFF; CDR3nt: TGCGCCAGCAGCCCTGGTGTGGGGAATGAGCAGTTCTTC
j_gene: TRBJ2-7; abundance: -; v_gene: TRBV7-9; d_gene: -; CDR3aa: CASTPRDLSIYEQYF; CDR3nt: TGTGCCAGCACCCCTCGGGACCTTTCCATCTACGAGCAGTACTTC
j_gene: TRBJ2-7; abundance: -; v_gene: TRBV6-2/TRBV6-3; d_gene: -; CDR3aa: CASRSSIPKRMGYEQYF; CDR3nt: TGTGCCAGCAGGAGCTCTATCCCCAAAAGGATGGGATACGAGCAGTACTTC
j_gene: TRBJ1-5; abundance: few; v_gene: TRBV30; d_gene: TRBD1; CDR3aa: CAWSPRQGLGGPQHF; CDR3nt: TGTGCCTGGAGTCCGAGACAGGGCTTGGGGGGGCCCCAGCATTTT
j_gene: TRBJ1-1; abundance: -; v_gene: TRBV6-5; d_gene: -; CDR3aa: CASSYVGVSSPNTEAFF; CDR3nt: TGTGCCAGCAGTTACGTAGGGGTGTCCAGCCCGAACACTGAAGCTTTCTTT
j_gene: TRBJ1-1; abundance: -; v_gene: TRBV20-1; d_gene: -; CDR3aa: CSARDKDRPRRGDTEAFF; CDR3nt: TGCAGTGCTAGAGATAAAGACAGGCCGCGGAGGGGGGACACTGAAGCTTTCTTT
j_gene: TRBJ2-2; abundance: few; v_gene: TRBV29-1; d_gene: TRBD2; CDR3aa: CSVEEWASGSRSPGELFF; CDR3nt: TGCAGCGTTGAAGAGTGGGCTAGCGGGAGCAGGTCCCCCGGGGAGCTGTTTTTT
j_gene: TRBJ1-4; abundance: -; v_gene: TRBV12-3/TRBV12-4; d_gene: -; CDR3aa: CASRRGATNEKLFF; CDR3nt: TGTGCCAGCAGGCGGGGGGCGACTAATGAAAAACTGTTTTTT
j_gene: TRBJ2-1; abundance: -; v_gene: TRBV7-9; d_gene: TRBD2; CDR3aa: CASGQAGGAYNEQFF; CDR3nt: TGTGCCAGCGGCCAGGCGGGAGGGGCCTACAATGAGCAGTTCTTC
j_gene: TRBJ2-4; abundance: -; v_gene: TRBV7-3; d_gene: -; CDR3aa: CASSRLDSGPQYF; CDR3nt: TGTGCCAGCAGCCGTCTCGACTCGGGACCTCAGTACTTC
j_gene: TRBJ2-3; abundance: many; v_gene: TRBV27; d_gene: -; CDR3aa: CASSRNTGPGGTDTQYF; CDR3nt: TGTGCCAGCAGTAGAAACACAGGGCCCGGGGGCACAGATACGCAGTATTTT
j_gene: TRBJ2-3; abundance: -; v_gene: TRBV6-5; d_gene: TRBD2; CDR3aa: CASSYSGTSGRVLTQYF; CDR3nt: TGTGCCAGCAGTTACTCCGGGACTAGCGGGAGAGTTTTGACGCAGTATTTT
j_gene: TRBJ2-5; abundance: few; v_gene: TRBV6-5; d_gene: -; CDR3aa: CASKGIPRETQYF; CDR3nt: TGTGCCAGCAAGGGAATTCCTCGGGAGACCCAGTACTTC
j_gene: TRBJ1-2; abundance: once; v_gene: TRBV5-6; d_gene: TRBD1; CDR3aa: CASSSDRGTKVNYGYTF; CDR3nt: TGTGCCAGCAGCTCGGACAGGGGGACCAAGGTCAACTATGGCTACACCTTC
j_gene: TRBJ2-3; abundance: few; v_gene: TRBV7-3; d_gene: -; CDR3aa: CASSLGPERDTQYF; CDR3nt: TGTGCCAGCAGCTTAGGGCCAGAAAGAGATACGCAGTATTTT
j_gene: TRBJ1-1; abundance: -; v_gene: TRBV5-1; d_gene: TRBD1; CDR3aa: CASSSHDRANTEAFF; CDR3nt: TGCGCCAGCAGCTCCCACGACAGGGCGAACACTGAAGCTTTCTTT
j_gene: TRBJ1-1; abundance: -; v_gene: TRBV20-1; d_gene: TRBD1; CDR3aa: CSARWLGQQMNTEAFF; CDR3nt: TGCAGTGCTAGATGGCTGGGACAGCAGATGAACACTGAAGCTTTCTTT
j_gene: TRBJ1-6; abundance: few; v_gene: TRBV5-1; d_gene: -; CDR3aa: CASSLEFNSPLHF; CDR3nt: TGCGCCAGCAGCTTGGAATTTAATTCACCCCTCCACTTT
j_gene: TRBJ2-6; abundance: -; v_gene: TRBV9; d_gene: TRBD2; CDR3aa: CASSALWTSGSSGANVLTF; CDR3nt: TGTGCCAGCAGCGCCTTATGGACTAGCGGATCCTCTGGGGCCAACGTCCTGACTTTC
j_gene: TRBJ2-2; abundance: few; v_gene: TRBV20-1; d_gene: -; CDR3aa: CSAGTPRGTGELFF; CDR3nt: TGCAGTGCTGGGACTCCTCGGGGCACCGGGGAGCTGTTTTTT
j_gene: TRBJ1-4; abundance: -; v_gene: TRBV19; d_gene: -; CDR3aa: CASEAPGLGVRKLFF; CDR3nt: TGTGCCAGCGAGGCCCCGGGACTGGGTGTTAGGAAACTGTTTTTT
j_gene: TRBJ2-1; abundance: -; v_gene: TRBV24-1; d_gene: -; CDR3aa: CATSAGPEQFF; CDR3nt: TGTGCCACCAGTGCGGGGCCTGAGCAGTTCTTC
j_gene: TRBJ1-4; abundance: many; v_gene: TRBV5-1; d_gene: TRBD1; CDR3aa: CASRGTGGPNEKLFF; CDR3nt: TGCGCCAGCAGAGGGACAGGGGGCCCAAATGAAAAACTGTTTTTT
j_gene: TRBJ1-2; abundance: few; v_gene: TRBV12-3/TRBV12-4; d_gene: TRBD1; CDR3aa: CASSRDRLYGGYTF; CDR3nt: TGTGCCAGCAGTCGGGACAGGCTCTATGGTGGCTACACCTTC
j_gene: TRBJ2-1; abundance: few; v_gene: TRBV5-1; d_gene: -; CDR3aa: CASGNTGHSYNEQFF; CDR3nt: TGCGCCAGCGGAAATACGGGACACTCCTACAATGAGCAGTTCTTC
j_gene: TRBJ2-3; abundance: -; v_gene: TRBV12-3/TRBV12-4; d_gene: -; CDR3aa: CASRPGYGTEAPDTQYF; CDR3nt: TGTGCCAGCAGACCGGGGTATGGCACGGAGGCCCCAGATACGCAGTATTTT
j_gene: TRBJ2-3; abundance: few; v_gene: TRBV3-1; d_gene: -; CDR3aa: CASSQISTDTQYF; CDR3nt: TGTGCCAGCAGCCAGATAAGCACAGATACGCAGTATTTT
j_gene: TRBJ2-5; abundance: few; v_gene: TRBV20-1; d_gene: TRBD1; CDR3aa: CSAKTGTQETQYF; CDR3nt: TGCAGTGCTAAGACAGGGACCCAAGAGACCCAGTACTTC
j_gene: TRBJ2-1; abundance: few; v_gene: TRBV20-1; d_gene: -; CDR3aa: CSARLAASYNEQFF; CDR3nt: TGCAGTGCTAGACTAGCAGCTTCCTACAATGAGCAGTTCTTC
j_gene: TRBJ2-5; abundance: -; v_gene: TRBV5-1; d_gene: TRBD2; CDR3aa: CASSLGSGASGETQYF; CDR3nt: TGCGCCAGCAGCTTGGGCAGCGGGGCCTCTGGGGAGACCCAGTACTTC
j_gene: TRBJ1-2; abundance: -; v_gene: TRBV24-1; d_gene: -; CDR3aa: CATNDDSTYGYTF; CDR3nt: TGTGCCACCAATGATGACAGCACCTATGGCTACACCTTC
j_gene: TRBJ1-1; abundance: -; v_gene: TRBV7-9; d_gene: TRBD1; CDR3aa: CASILGGANTEAFF; CDR3nt: TGTGCCAGCATCCTAGGGGGCGCGAACACTGAAGCTTTCTTT
j_gene: TRBJ1-1; abundance: -; v_gene: TRBV4-1; d_gene: -; CDR3aa: CASSQVKLNTEAFF; CDR3nt: TGCGCCAGCAGCCAAGTTAAATTGAACACTGAAGCTTTCTTT
j_gene: TRBJ2-3; abundance: few; v_gene: TRBV5-1; d_gene: -; CDR3aa: CASTGGSLTPDTQYF; CDR3nt: TGCGCCAGCACAGGCGGCAGCCTCACTCCAGATACGCAGTATTTT